This T cell receptor (beta chain) was obtained from a study of shared clonotypes between healthy human individuals (dated by TCRdb to between 2020 and 2021). With regard to the full study: The cohort comprised a couple of women and a few men aged 18 to 49 years. For each donor, CD4 naive and CD4 memory were each given three plates, CD8 naive was given two plates, and CD8 memory was given one plate. The study deeply sequenced blood TCR repertoires of about 5 healthy adults to estimate repertoire size and the extent of clonotype sharing between individuals. Libraries were prepared and TCR repertoires were sequenced by different laboratories using diverse techniques, in order to increase sequencing depth and limit assay-specific biases. Per donor, leukapheresis produced somewhere between about 0.85 and 8.9 billion PBMCs.

Including the terminal cysteine and phenylalanine, the CDR3 comprises 15 residues. Only the CDR3 DNA stays, 45 bases, in frame from base 1. A distance of 11 bases separates the germline ends of V and J, which lose 5 bases and 0 bases respectively. The germline V gene (reference sequence) supplies CDR1 SEHNR and CDR2 FQNEAQ. To note about this clone: The clone's antigen remains unknown. No base qualities exist here, and no much larger clone lies one base off it.

CD8 naive samples were CD45RO-negative cells positively selected for CCR7, giving a CD45RA+CCR7+ population that excluded TemRA cells. The donors were healthy, HIV-negative adults who had no recently reported acute infections or vaccinations. All donors were Caucasian adults living in Nashville, Tennessee, USA. Blood was obtained by leukapheresis, after which PBMCs were separated by Ficoll-Histopaque density gradient centrifugation and cryopreserved in liquid nitrogen vapor phase. Analytical flow cytometry was used to check the purity and quantity of every magnetically sorted T cell population. Genomic DNA was isolated from each sorted fraction and quantified by UV absorbance on a Nanodrop 2000c. TCR CDR3 regions were amplified from genomic DNA by multiplex PCR using the deep immunoSEQ assay. Extracted genomic DNA from each cell subset was distributed evenly across all wells of several immunoSEQ 96-well plates, and each plate was treated as a replicate. Each replicate PCR for sorted subsets received about 210 ng genomic DNA, equal to tens of thousands of T cell genomes. Purified libraries were measured with a Qubit 3.0 fluorometer, size-checked on a Bioanalyzer 2100, and measured again with the KAPA Library Quantification kit. A separate single-read 150-cycle Illumina NextSeq 550 flow cell was used to sequence each immunoSEQ 96-well plate. For the original study's pipeline: Because only junctional sequences without quality scores were contained in the immunoSEQ output, filtering matching that applied to full-length reads could not be performed. To assign V/J genes and CDR3, sequences were annotated against IMGT germline references using PyIR, a Python wrapper for IgBLAST v1.9. Reads were filtered out if the reads had weak V/J assignments (E-value above 1e-6), no CDR3, stop codons, out-of-frame junctions, or ambiguous translated residues. A V3J clonotype was defined by an identical inferred V gene, J gene, and CDR3 amino acid sequence. To compute the percentage overlap between repertoires, the number of shared unique clonotypes was divided by the size of the smaller repertoire. Three approaches were used to assess repertoire richness: RTK rarefaction, the Chao1 estimator, and Recon v2.1 estimates of unobserved clonotypes. Generation probabilities were computed with OLGA for all TCRbeta clonotypes obtained by the gDNA method from a handful of donors. The clones in this table, taken by TCRdb from immuneACCESS, are in-frame only. Not every clone is retained; where verified, under half of the shortfall comes from an unresolved V gene, and the cause of the rest is unknown. The DNA was the basis for D and trimming; V, J and clone size are from that table. This sample holds 550,000 to 750,000 clones; 95% were observed only once. Around 0.097% of the sample is held by the ten biggest clonotypes.

Broad study findings and their caveats: Sampling was restricted to blood, and TCR repertoires in tissues likely differ from the TCR repertoires found in blood. Estimated clonotype richness was generally larger for naive than for memory subsets. The genetic and exposure-history diversity represented was limited by the small number of donors. Incomplete sequencing was indicated by rarefaction of sorted-subset datasets, despite the large sequencing depth. Based on pairwise subsampling, the degree of clonotype sharing among donors was expected to be affected by sequencing depth. Higher generation probabilities were observed for clonotypes shared by all four sorted-subset donors than for non-shared clonotypes. Sharing across several donors was observed for around 4.8% of naive CD4, 3% to 3.5% of naive CD8, 2% to 2.5% of memory CD4, and around 0.42% of memory CD8 clonotypes.

This sequence uses TRBV7-9 and TRBJ2-1; perhaps TRBD2 is the D gene, with 5 bases matching. Material for sequencing was naive CD8+ T cells sorted from blood. The intended sense of this specimen's cell subset or site label: CD45RA+CCR7+. This receptor was identified in a woman in her twenties or thirties in good health. The CDR3 loop reads CASSRTGSSYNEQFF. In nucleotides, the sequence is TGTGCCAGCAGCCGGACGGGGAGCTCCTACAATGAGCAGTTCTTC.